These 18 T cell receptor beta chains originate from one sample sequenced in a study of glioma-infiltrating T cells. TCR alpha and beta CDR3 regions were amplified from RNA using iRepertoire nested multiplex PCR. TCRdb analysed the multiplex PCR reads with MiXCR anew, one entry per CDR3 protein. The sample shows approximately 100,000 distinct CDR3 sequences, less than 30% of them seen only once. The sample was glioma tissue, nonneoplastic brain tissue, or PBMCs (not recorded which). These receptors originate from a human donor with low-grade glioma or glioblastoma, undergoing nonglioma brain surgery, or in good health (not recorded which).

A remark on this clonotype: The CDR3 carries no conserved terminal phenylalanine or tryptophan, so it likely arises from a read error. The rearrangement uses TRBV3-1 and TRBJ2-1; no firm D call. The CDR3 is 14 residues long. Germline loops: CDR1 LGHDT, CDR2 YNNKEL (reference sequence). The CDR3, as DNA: TGTGACAGCAGCCAAGGTCGCTCGTCGAATGAGCAGTTCCTC. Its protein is CDSSQGRSSNEQFL.

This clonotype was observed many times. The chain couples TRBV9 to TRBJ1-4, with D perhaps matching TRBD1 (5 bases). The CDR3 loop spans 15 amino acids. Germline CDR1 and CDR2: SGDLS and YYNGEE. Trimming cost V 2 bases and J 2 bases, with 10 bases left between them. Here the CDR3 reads CASSVGGHTNEKLFF. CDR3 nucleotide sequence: TGTGCCAGCAGCGTCGGAGGACACACTAATGAAAAACTGTTTTTT.

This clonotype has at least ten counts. This chain's CDR3 is CASSPRGSGINEQFF. The DNA of the CDR3 is TGTGCCAGCAGTCCCCGGGGTAGCGGGATTAATGAGCAGTTCTTC. This chain connects TRBV6-1 to TRBJ2-1, with 8 bases fitting TRBD2. This CDR3 contains 15 residues. Germline V gives CDR1 MNHNS, CDR2 SASEGT. V lost 5 bases and J lost 7; bases outside the gene matches: 10.

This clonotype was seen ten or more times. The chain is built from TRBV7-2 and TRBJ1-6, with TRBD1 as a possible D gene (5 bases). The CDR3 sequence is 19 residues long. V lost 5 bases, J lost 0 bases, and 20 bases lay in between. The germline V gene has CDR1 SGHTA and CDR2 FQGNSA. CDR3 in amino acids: CASSRHWGGRSSYNSPLHF. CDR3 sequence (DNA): TGTGCCAGCAGCCGCCACTGGGGCGGACGCAGCTCCTATAATTCACCCCTCCACTTT.

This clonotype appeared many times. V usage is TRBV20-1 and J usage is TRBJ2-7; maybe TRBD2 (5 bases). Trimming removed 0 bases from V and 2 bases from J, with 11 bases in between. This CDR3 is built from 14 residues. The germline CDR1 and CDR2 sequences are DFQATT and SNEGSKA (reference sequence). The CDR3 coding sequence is TGCAGTGCTAGAGATAGGAAGCGGACCTACGAGCAGTACTTC. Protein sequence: CSARDRKRTYEQYF.

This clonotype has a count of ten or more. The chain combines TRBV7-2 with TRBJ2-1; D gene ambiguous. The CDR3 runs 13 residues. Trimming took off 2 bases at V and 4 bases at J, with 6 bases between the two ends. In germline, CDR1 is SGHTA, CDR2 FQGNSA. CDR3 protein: CASSLNRYNEQFF. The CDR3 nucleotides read TGTGCCAGCAGCTTAAATCGGTACAATGAGCAGTTCTTC.

The CDR3 here is CSVRSGGAGIEDTQYF. The CDR3 DNA reads TGCAGCGTACGTAGCGGGGGGGCCGGAATAGAAGATACGCAGTATTTT. This chain joins TRBV29-1 and TRBJ2-3; TRBD2 agrees at 11 bases. Germline V lookup: CDR1 SQVTM, CDR2 ANQGSEA. V trimming: 6 bases; J trimming: 5 bases; junction bases outside the gene matches: 13. This CDR3 spans 16 amino acids.

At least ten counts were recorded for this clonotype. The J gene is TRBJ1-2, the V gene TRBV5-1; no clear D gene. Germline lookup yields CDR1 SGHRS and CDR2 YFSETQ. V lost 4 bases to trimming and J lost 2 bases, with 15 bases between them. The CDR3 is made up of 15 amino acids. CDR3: CASSQGFSLNYGYTF. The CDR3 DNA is TGCGCCAGCAGCCAAGGGTTTTCCCTAAACTATGGCTACACCTTC.

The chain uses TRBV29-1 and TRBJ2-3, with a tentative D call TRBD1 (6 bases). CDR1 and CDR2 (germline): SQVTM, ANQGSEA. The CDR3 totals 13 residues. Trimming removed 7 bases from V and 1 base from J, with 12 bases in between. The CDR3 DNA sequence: TGCAGCGCCACGGACAGACGCACAGATACGCAGTATTTT. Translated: CSATDRRTDTQYF.

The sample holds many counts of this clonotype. CDR3 nucleotide sequence: TGTGCCAGCGCGGGAGGGCCGAGGAATGAGCAGTTCTTC. It codes for CASAGGPRNEQFF. This chain joins TRBV2 and TRBJ2-1, with 9 positions matching TRBD2. This CDR3 comprises 13 residues. Germline CDR1 and CDR2: SNHLY and FYNNEI. With V trimmed by 8 bases and J by 7 bases, 6 bases remained unmatched.

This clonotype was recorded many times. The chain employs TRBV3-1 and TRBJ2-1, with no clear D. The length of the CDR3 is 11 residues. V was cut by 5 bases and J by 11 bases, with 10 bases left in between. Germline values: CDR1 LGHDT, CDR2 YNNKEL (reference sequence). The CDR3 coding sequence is TGTGCCAGCAGCGAATCATCGAAGCAGTTCTTC. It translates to CASSESSKQFF.

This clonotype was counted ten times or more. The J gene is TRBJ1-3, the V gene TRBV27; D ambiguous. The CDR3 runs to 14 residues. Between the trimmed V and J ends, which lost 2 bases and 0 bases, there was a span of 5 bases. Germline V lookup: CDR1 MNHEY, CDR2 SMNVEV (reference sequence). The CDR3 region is CASSLGVSGNTIYF. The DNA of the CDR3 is TGTGCCAGCAGTTTAGGGGTCTCTGGAAACACCATATATTTT.

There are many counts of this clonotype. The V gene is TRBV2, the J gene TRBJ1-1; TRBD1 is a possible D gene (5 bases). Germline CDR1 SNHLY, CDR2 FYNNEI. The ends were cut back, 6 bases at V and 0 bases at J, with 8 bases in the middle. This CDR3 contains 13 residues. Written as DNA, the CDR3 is TGTGCCAGCAGCTGGGACTTGAACACTGAAGCTTTCTTT. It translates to CASSWDLNTEAFF.

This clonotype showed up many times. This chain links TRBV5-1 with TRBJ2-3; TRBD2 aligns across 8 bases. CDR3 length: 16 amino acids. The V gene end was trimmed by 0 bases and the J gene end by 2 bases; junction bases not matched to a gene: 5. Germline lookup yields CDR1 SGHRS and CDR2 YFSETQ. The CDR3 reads CASSLGREVYTDTQYF. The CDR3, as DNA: TGCGCCAGCAGCTTGGGGCGGGAGGTATACACAGATACGCAGTATTTT. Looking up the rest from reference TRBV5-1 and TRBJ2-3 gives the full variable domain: KAGVTQTPRYLIKTRGQQVTLSCSPISGHRSVSWYQQTPGQGLQFLFEYFSETQRNKGNFPGRFSGRQFSNSRSEMNVSTLELGDSALYLCASSLGREVYTDTQYFGPGTRLTVL.

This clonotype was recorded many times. The CDR3 bases are TGTGCCAGCAGGGCGAGGGGACAAAACACTGAAGCTTTCTTT. Translation: CASRARGQNTEAFF. The rearrangement uses TRBV6-1 and TRBJ1-1, with D possibly being TRBD1 (6 bases). The CDR3 is 14 amino acids. Per the germline V gene, CDR1 is MNHNS and CDR2 is SASEGT. The ends were cut back, 6 bases at V and 2 bases at J, with 13 bases in the middle.

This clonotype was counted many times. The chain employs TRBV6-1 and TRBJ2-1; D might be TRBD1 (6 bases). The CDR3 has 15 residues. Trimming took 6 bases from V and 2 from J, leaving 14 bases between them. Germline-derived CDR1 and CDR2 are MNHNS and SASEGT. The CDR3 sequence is CASRHREKAYNEQFF. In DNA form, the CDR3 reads TGTGCCAGCAGACACAGGGAAAAGGCCTACAATGAGCAGTTCTTC.

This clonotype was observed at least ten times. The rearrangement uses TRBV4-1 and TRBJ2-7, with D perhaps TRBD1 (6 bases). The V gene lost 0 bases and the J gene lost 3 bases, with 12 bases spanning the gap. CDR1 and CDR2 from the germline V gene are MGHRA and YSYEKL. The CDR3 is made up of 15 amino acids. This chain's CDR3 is CASSQDPGQLYEQYF. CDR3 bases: TGCGCCAGCAGCCAAGATCCAGGACAGCTCTACGAGCAGTACTTC.

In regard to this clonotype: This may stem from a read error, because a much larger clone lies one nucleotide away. The CDR3 protein is CASSDRTGTIF. Written as DNA, the CDR3 is TGCGCCAGCAGTGATAGAACAGGCACGATCTTT. This chain links TRBV10-2 with TRBJ1-1; D possibly corresponds to TRBD1 (5 bases). The CDR3 is made up of 11 amino acids. Germline CDR1 WSHSY, CDR2 SAAADI.